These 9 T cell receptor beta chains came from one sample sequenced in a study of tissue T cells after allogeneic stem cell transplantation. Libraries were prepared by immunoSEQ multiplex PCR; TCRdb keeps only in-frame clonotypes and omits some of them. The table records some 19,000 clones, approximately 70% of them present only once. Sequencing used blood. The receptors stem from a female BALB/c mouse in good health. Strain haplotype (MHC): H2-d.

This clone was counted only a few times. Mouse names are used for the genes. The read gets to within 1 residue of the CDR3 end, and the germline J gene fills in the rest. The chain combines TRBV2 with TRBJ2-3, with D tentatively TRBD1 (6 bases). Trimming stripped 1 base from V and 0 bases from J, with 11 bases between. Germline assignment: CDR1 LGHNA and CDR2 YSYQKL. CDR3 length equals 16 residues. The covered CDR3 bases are TGTGCCAGCAGCCAAGGGACAGTTCTTAGTGCAGAAACGCTGTAT. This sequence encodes CASSQGTVLSAETLY. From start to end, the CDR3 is CASSQGTVLSAETLYF.

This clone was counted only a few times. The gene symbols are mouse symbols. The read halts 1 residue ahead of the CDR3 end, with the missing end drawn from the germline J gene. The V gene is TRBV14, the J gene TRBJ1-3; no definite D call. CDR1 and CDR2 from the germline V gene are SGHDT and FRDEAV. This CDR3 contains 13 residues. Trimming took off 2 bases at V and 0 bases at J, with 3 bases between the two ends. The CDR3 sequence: CASSLSSGNTLYF. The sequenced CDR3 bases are TGTGCCAGCAGTTTAAGTTCTGGAAATACGCTCTAT.

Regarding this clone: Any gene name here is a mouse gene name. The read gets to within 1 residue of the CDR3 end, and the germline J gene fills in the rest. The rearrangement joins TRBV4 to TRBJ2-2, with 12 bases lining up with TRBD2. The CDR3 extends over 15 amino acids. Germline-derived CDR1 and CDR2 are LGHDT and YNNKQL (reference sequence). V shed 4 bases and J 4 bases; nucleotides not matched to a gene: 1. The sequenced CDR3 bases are TGTGCCAGCAGCTGGGACTGGGGGGCCACCGGGCAGCTCTAC. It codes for CASSWDWGATGQLY. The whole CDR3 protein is CASSWDWGATGQLYF.

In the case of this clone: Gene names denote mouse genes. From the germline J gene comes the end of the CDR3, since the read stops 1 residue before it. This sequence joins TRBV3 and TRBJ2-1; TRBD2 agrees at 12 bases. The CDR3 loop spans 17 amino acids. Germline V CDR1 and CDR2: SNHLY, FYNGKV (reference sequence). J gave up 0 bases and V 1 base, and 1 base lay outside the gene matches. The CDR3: CASSLGDWGVNYAEQFF. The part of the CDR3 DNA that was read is TGTGCCAGCAGCTTAGGGGACTGGGGGGTTAACTATGCTGAGCAGTTC.

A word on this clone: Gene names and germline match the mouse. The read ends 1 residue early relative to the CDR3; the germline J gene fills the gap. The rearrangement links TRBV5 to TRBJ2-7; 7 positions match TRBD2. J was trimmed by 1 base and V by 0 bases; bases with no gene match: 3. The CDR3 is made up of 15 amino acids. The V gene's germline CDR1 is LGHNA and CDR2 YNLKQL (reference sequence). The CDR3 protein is CASSQEVGGSYEQYF. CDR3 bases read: TGTGCCAGCAGCCAAGAAGTGGGGGGTTCCTATGAACAGTAC.

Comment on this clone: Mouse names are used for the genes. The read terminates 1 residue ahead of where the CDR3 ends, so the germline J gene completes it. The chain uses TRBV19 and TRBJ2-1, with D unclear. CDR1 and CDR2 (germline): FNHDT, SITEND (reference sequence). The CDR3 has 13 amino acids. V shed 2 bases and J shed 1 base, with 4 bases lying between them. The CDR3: CASSMGNYAEQFF. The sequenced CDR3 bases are TGTGCCAGCAGTATGGGAAACTATGCTGAGCAGTTC. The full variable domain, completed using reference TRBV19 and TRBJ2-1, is GGIITQTPKFLIGQEGQKLTLKCQQNFNHDTMYWYRQDSGKGLRLIYYSITENDLQKGDLSEGYDASREKKSSFSLTVTSAQKNEMAVFLCASSMGNYAEQFFGPGTRLTVL.

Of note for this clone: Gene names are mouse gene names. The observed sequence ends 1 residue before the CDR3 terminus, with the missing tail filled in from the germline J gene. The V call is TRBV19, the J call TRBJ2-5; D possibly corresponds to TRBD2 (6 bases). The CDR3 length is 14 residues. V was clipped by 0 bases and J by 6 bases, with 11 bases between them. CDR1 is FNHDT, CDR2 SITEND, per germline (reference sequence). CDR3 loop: CASSIGGLGDTQYF. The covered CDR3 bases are TGTGCCAGCAGTATAGGGGGACTTGGGGACACCCAGTAC.

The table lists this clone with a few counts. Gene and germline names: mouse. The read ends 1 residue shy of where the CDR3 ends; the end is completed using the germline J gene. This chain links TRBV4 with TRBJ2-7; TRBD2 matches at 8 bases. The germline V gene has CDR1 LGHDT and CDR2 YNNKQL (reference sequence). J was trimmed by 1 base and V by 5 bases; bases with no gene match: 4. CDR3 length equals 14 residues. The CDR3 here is CASSQGLASYEQYF. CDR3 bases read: TGTGCCAGCAGCCAGGGACTGGCTTCCTATGAACAGTAC.

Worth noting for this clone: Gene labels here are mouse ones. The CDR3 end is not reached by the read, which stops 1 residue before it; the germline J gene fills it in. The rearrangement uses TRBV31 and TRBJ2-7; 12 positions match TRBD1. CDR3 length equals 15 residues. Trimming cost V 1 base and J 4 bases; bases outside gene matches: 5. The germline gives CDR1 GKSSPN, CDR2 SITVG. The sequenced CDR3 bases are TGTGCCTGGAGTCCGGGACAGGGGGCGGGTTATGAACAGTAC. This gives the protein CAWSPGQGAGYEQY. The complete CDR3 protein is CAWSPGQGAGYEQYF.